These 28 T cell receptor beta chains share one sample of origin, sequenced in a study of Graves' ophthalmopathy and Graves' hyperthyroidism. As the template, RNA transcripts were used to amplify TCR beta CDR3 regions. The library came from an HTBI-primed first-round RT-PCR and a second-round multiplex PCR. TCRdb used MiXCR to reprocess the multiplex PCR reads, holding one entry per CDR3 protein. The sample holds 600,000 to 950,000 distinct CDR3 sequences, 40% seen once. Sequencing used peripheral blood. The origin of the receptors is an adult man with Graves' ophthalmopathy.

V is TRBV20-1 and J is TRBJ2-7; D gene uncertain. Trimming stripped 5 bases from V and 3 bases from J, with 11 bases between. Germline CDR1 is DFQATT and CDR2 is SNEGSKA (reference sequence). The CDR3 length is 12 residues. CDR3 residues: CSAAPLSYEQYF. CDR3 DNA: TGCAGTGCTGCACCGCTCAGCTACGAGCAGTACTTC.

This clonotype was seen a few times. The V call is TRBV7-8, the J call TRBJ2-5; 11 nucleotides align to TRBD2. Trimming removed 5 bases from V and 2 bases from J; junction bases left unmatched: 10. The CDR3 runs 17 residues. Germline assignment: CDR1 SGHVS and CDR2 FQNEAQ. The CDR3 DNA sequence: TGTGCCAGCAGCCAACGACCGGGACTAGCGGTACAAGAGACCCAGTACTTC. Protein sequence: CASSQRPGLAVQETQYF.

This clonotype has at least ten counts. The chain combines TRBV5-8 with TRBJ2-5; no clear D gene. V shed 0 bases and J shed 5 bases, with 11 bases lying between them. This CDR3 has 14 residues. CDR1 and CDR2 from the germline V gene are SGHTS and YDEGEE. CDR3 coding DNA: TGTGCCAGCAGCTTGGGAACCCTCGGGGAGACCCAGTACTTC. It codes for CASSLGTLGETQYF.

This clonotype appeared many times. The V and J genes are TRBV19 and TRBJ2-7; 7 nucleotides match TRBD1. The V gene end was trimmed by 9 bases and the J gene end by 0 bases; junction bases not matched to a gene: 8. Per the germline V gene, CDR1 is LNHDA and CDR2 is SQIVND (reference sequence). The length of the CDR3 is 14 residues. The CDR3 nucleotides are TGTGCCAGCAGCCCCGGGACAGACTCCTACGAGCAGTACTTC. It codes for CASSPGTDSYEQYF.

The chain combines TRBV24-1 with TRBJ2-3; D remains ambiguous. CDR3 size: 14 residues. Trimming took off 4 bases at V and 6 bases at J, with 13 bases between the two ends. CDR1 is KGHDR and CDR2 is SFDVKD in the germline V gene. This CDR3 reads CATSETHVPDTQYF. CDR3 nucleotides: TGTGCCACCAGTGAAACCCACGTCCCCGATACGCAGTATTTT.

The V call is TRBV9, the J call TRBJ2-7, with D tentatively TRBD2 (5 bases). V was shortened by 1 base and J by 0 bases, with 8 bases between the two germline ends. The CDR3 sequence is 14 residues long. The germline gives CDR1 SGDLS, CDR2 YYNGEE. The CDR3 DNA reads TGTGCCAGCAGCGTATCGGGATACTCCTACGAGCAGTACTTC. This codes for CASSVSGYSYEQYF.

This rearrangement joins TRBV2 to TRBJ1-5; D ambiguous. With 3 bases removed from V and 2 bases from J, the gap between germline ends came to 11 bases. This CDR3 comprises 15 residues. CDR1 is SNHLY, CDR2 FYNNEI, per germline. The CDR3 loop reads CASSDSQFRNQPQHF. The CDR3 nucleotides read TGTGCCAGCAGTGATTCCCAGTTTCGCAATCAGCCCCAGCATTTT.

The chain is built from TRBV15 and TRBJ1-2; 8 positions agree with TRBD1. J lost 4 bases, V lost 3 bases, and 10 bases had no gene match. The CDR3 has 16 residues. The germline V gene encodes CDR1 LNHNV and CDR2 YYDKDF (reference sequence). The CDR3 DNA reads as TGTGCCACCAGCAGTGACCCCGGACAGGGCTCCTATGGCTACACCTTC. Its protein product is CATSSDPGQGSYGYTF.

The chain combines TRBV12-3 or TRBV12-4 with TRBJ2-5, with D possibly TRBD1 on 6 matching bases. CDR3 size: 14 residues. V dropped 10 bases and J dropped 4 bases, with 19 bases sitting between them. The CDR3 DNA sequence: TGTGCCACTACAATAGGGGGAGAGCGAGAGACCCAGTACTTC. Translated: CATTIGGERETQYF.

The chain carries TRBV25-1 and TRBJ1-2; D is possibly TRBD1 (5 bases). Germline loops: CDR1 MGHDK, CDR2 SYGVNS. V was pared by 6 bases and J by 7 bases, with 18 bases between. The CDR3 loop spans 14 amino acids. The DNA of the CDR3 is TGTGCCAGCAGCCGTGGGACGTGGGGGGGTGGCTACACCTTC. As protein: CASSRGTWGGGYTF.

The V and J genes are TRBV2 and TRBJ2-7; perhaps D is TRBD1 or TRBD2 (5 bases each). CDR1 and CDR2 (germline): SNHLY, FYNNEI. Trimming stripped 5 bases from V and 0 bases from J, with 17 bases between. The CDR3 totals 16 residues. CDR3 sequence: CASSYLDAGTSYEQYF. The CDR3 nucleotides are TGTGCCAGCAGTTACCTCGACGCTGGGACCTCCTACGAGCAGTACTTC.

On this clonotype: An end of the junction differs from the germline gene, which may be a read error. The CDR3 nucleotides read TGTGCCAGCAGTTACTCGGCCGGGACAGGGGTCTATGGCTACACCTTC. Translating gives CASSYSAGTGVYGYTF. This chain connects TRBV10-3 to TRBJ1-2, with TRBD1 matching 10 bases. CDR3 length: 16 residues. The germline gives CDR1 ENHRY, CDR2 SYGVKD.

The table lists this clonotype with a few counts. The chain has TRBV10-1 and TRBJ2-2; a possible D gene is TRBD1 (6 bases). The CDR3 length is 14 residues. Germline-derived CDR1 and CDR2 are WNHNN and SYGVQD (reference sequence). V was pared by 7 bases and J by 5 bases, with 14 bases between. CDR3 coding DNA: TGCGCCAGCATGGGCTCAGGGACAACCGGGGAGCTGTTTTTT. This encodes CASMGSGTTGELFF.

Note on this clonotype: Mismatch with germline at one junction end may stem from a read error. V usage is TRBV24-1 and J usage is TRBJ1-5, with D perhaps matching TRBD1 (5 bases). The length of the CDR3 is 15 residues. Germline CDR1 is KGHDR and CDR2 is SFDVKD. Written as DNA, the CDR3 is TGTGCCAGCAGTTTCTCAGGGAATAGCAATCAGCCCCAGCATTTT. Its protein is CASSFSGNSNQPQHF.

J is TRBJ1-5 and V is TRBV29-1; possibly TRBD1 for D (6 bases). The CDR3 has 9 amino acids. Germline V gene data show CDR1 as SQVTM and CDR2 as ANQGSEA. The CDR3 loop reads CSGDTSQHF. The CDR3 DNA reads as TGCAGTGGGGACACATCCCAGCATTTT.

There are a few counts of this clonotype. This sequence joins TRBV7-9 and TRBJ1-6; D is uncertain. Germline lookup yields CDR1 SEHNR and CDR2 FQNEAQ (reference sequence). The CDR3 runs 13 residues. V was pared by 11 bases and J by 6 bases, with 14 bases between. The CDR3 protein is CAWATFGNSPLHF. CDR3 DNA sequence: TGTGCCTGGGCGACATTCGGTAATTCACCCCTCCACTTT.

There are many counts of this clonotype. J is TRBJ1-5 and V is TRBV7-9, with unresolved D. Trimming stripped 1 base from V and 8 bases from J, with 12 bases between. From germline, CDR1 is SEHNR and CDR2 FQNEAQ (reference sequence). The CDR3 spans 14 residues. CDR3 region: CASSLGSGGKPQHF. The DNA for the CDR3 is TGTGCCAGCAGCTTAGGATCAGGCGGGAAGCCCCAGCATTTT.

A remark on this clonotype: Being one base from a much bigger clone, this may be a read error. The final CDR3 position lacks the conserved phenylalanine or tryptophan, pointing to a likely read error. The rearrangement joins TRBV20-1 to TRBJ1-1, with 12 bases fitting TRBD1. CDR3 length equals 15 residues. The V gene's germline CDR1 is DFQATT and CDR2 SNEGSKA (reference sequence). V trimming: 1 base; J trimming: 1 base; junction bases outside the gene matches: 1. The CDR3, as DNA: TGCAGTGCTAGAGGGGACAGGGGGCGGAACACTGAAGCTTTCCTT. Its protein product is CSARGDRGRNTEAFL.

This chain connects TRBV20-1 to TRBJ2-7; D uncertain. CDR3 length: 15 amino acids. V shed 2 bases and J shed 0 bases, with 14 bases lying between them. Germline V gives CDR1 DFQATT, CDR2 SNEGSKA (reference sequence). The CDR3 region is CSARPLGLFSYEQYF. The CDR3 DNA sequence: TGCAGTGCTAGACCCCTCGGCCTATTCTCCTACGAGCAGTACTTC.

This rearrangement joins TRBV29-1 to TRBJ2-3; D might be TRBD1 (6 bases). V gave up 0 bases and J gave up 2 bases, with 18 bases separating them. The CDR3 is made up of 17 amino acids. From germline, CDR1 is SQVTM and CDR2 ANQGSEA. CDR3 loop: CSVEDRTRGPTTDTQYF. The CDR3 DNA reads TGCAGCGTTGAAGATCGAACCAGGGGACCCACCACAGATACGCAGTATTTT.

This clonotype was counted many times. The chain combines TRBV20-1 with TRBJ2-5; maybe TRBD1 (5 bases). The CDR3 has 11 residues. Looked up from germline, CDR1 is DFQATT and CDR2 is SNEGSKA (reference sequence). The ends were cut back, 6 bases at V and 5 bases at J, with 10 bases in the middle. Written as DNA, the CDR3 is TGCAGTGCAGGGGTGCGGGAGACCCAGTACTTC. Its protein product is CSAGVRETQYF.

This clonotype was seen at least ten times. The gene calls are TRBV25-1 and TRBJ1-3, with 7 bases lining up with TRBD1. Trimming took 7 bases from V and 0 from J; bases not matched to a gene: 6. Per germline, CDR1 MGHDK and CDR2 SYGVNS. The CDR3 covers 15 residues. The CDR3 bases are TGTGCCAGCACCCAACGGGACAGCTCTGGAAACACCATATATTTT. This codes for CASTQRDSSGNTIYF.

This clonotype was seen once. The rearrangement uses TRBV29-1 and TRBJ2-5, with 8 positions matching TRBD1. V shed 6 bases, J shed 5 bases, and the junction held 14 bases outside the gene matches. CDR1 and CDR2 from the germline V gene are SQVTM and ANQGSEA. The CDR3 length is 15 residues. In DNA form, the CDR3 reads TGCAGCGTCGCCGGGACAGGAAGACCGTGGGAGACCCAGTACTTC. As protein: CSVAGTGRPWETQYF.

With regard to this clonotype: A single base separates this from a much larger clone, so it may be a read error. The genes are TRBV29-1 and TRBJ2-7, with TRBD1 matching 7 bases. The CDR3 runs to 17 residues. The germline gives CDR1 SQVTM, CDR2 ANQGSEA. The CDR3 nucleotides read TGCAGCGTTGAAGGGGGCAGGGGGATCGACGGACCTTACGGGCAGTACTTC. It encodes CSVEGGRGIDGPYGQYF.

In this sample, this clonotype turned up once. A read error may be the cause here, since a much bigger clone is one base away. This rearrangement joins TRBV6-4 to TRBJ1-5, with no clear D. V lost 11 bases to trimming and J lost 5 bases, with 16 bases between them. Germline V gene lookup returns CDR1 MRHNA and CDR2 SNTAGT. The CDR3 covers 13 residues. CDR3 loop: CAVSPGIYQPQHF. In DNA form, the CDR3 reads TGTGCCGTCTCCCCTGGCATTTATCAGCCCCAGCATTTT.

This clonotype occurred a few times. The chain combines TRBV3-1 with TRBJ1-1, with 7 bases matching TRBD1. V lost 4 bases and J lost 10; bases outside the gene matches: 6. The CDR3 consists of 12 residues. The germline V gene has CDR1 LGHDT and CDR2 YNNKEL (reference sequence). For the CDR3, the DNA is TGTGCCAGCAGCCTAGGGGGCCCTGCAGCTTTCTTT. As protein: CASSLGGPAAFF.

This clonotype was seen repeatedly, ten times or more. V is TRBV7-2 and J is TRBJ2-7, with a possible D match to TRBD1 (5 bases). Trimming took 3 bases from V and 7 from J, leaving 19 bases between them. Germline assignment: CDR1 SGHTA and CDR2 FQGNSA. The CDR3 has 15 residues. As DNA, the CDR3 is TGTGCCAGCAGCTTCGGTTGGCAGGGATTTTGGGAGCAGTACTTC. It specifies CASSFGWQGFWEQYF.

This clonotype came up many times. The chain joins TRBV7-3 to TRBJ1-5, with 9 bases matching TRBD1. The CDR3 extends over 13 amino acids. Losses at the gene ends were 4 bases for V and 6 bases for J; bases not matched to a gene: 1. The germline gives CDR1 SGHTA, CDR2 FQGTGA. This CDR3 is CASSSTGGQPQHF. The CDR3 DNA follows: TGTGCCAGCAGCTCGACAGGGGGTCAGCCCCAGCATTTT.